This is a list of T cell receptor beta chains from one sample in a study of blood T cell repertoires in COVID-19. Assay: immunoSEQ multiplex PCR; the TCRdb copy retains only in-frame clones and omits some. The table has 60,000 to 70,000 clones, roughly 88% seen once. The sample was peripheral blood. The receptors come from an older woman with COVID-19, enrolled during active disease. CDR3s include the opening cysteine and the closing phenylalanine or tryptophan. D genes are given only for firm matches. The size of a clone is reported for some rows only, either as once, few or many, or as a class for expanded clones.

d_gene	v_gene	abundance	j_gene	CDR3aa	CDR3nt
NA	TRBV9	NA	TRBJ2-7	CASSPGIEGEQYF	TGTGCCAGCAGCCCAGGGATTGAAGGAGAGCAGTACTTC
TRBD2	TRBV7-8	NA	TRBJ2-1	CASSPAGTSGRKSNEQFF	TGTGCCAGCAGCCCAGCCGGGACTAGCGGGAGGAAGTCTAATGAGCAGTTCTTC
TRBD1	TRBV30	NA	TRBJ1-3	CAWNPGQGLGNTIYF	TGTGCCTGGAACCCAGGACAGGGACTAGGAAACACCATATATTTT
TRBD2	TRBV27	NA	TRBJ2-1	CASSSLAGVYNEQFF	TGTGCCAGCAGTTCTCTAGCGGGGGTATACAATGAGCAGTTCTTC
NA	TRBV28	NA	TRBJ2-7	CASSLLLEQYF	TGTGCCAGCAGTTTACTACTCGAGCAGTACTTC
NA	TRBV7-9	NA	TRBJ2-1	CASSLPLHNEQFF	TGTGCCAGCAGCCTCCCCCTACACAATGAGCAGTTCTTC
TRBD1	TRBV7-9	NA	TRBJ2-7	CASGQTGMRLGEQYF	TGTGCCAGCGGACAGACAGGGATGCGTCTAGGAGAGCAGTACTTC
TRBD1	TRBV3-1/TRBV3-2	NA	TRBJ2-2	CASSPNSQGTVFF	TGTGCCAGCAGCCCAAACTCGCAGGGGACAGTGTTTTTT
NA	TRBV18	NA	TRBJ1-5	CASSPFSGSYQPQHF	TGTGCCAGCTCACCCTTCTCAGGCTCCTATCAGCCCCAGCATTTT
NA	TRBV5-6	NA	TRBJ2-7	CASSLGATWDEQYF	TGTGCCAGCAGCTTGGGGGCCACCTGGGACGAGCAGTACTTC
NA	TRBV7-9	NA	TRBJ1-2	CASGTGWNYGYTF	TGTGCCAGCGGAACAGGCTGGAACTATGGCTACACCTTC
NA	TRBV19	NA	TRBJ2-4	CASSIDLGLGKNIQYF	TGTGCCAGTAGTATAGACCTGGGACTGGGGAAAAACATTCAGTACTTC
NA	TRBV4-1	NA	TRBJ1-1	CASRGRGENTEAFF	TGCGCCAGCAGGGGCCGGGGTGAGAACACTGAAGCTTTCTTT
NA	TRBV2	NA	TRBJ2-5	CASSPNFQETQYF	TGTGCCAGCAGTCCCAACTTTCAAGAGACCCAGTACTTC
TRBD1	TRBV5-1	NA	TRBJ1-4	CASSSTGESEKLFF	TGCGCCAGCAGCTCGACAGGGGAAAGTGAAAAACTGTTTTTT
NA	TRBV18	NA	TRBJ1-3	CASSRSAASSGNTIYF	TGTGCCAGCTCACGATCGGCGGCCTCCTCTGGAAACACCATATATTTT
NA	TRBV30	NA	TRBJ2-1	CASLASDTNEQFF	TGTGCCAGCCTAGCCTCTGACACCAATGAGCAGTTCTTC
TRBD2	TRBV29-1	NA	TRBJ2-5	CSVVGSGGGETQYF	TGCAGCGTTGTTGGTAGCGGGGGAGGAGAGACCCAGTACTTC
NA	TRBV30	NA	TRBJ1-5	CAWSLGDGNQPQHF	TGTGCCTGGAGTTTAGGAGATGGCAATCAGCCCCAGCATTTT
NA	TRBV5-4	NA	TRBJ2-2	CAMTRGKNTGELFF	TGTGCCATGACCCGGGGGAAGAACACCGGGGAGCTGTTTTTT
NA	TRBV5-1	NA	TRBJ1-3	CASSFGPSGNTIYF	TGCGCCAGCAGCTTTGGGCCCTCTGGAAACACCATATATTTT
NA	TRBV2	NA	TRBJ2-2	CASSEWAAANTGELFF	TGTGCCAGCAGTGAATGGGCAGCTGCGAACACCGGGGAGCTGTTTTTT
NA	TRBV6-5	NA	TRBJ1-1	CASASGNTEAFF	TGTGCCAGCGCCTCCGGGAACACTGAAGCTTTCTTT
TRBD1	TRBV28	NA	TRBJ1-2	CASSLRQGFKGNGYTF	TGTGCCAGCAGTTTAAGACAGGGGTTTAAGGGAAACGGCTACACCTTC
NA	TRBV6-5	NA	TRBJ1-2	CASRGSGLNYGYTF	TGTGCCAGTCGCGGATCCGGACTTAACTATGGCTACACCTTC
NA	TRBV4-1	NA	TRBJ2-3	CASSQAAASVDTQYF	TGCGCCAGCAGCCAAGCCGCGGCTAGCGTAGATACGCAGTATTTT
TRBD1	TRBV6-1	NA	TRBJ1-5	CASTQTGNQPQHF	TGTGCCAGCACTCAGACAGGGAATCAGCCCCAGCATTTT
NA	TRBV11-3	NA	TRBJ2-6	CASSLAPTVYGANVLTF	TGTGCCAGCAGCTTAGCCCCCACAGTATATGGGGCCAACGTCCTGACTTTC
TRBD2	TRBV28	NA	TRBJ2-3	CASSDGTSGYTQYF	TGTGCCAGCAGCGACGGGACTAGCGGATATACGCAGTATTTT
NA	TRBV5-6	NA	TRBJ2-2	CASSLVGNTGELFF	TGTGCCAGCAGCTTGGTCGGGAACACCGGGGAGCTGTTTTTT
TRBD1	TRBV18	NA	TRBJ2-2	CASSSTGGGANTGELFF	TGTGCCAGCTCATCGACAGGGGGCGGCGCGAACACCGGGGAGCTGTTTTTT
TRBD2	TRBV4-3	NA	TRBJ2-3	CASSQDRSGGLSTDTQYF	TGCGCCAGCAGCCAAGATAGGAGCGGGGGGCTTAGCACAGATACGCAGTATTTT
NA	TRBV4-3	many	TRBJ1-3	CASSPGGGGNSGNTIYF	TGCGCCAGCAGCCCCGGCGGGGGGGGCAACTCTGGAAACACCATATATTTT
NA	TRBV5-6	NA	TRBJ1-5	CASSGAGQGNQPQHF	TGTGCCAGCAGCGGAGCGGGACAAGGCAATCAGCCCCAGCATTTT
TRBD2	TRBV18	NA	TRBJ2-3	CASSQRGREDTQYF	TGTGCCAGCTCACAACGGGGGAGGGAAGATACGCAGTATTTT
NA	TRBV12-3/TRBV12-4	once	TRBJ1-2	CASSLGMYYGYTF	TGTGCCAGCAGTTTGGGCATGTATTATGGCTACACCTTC
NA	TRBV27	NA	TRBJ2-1	CASSSPTEQFF	TGTGCCAGCAGTTCCCCTACGGAGCAGTTCTTC
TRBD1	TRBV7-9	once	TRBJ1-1	CASSLRVGQGLNTEAFF	TGTGCCAGCAGCTTAAGGGTCGGACAGGGCTTGAACACTGAAGCTTTCTTT
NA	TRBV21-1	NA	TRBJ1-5	CASFYRDNQPQHF	TGTGCCTCTTTTTACAGGGACAATCAGCCCCAGCATTTT
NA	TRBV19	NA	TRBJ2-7	CASSPHVSSYEQYF	TGTGCCAGTAGTCCCCACGTCAGCTCCTACGAGCAGTACTTC
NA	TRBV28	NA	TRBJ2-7	CASRPPEGAYEQYF	TGTGCCAGCAGGCCCCCAGAGGGAGCCTACGAGCAGTACTTC
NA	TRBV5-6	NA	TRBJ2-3	CASSLYGGALPDTQYF	TGTGCCAGCAGCTTGTATGGGGGCGCATTGCCAGATACGCAGTATTTT
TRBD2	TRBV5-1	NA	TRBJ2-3	CASSLESTSGGTDTQYF	TGCGCCAGCAGTTTAGAGTCTACTAGCGGGGGTACAGATACGCAGTATTTT
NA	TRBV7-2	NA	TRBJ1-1	CASSSPPPKLLAEAFF	TGTGCCAGCAGCTCTCCTCCCCCTAAGTTATTGGCTGAAGCTTTCTTT
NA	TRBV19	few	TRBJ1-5	CASSLSGDQPQHF	TGTGCCAGTAGCCTATCGGGGGACCAGCCCCAGCATTTT
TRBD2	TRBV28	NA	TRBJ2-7	CASRLPGLAGEQYF	TGTGCCAGCAGACTACCGGGACTAGCGGGCGAGCAGTACTTC
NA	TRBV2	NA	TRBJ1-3	CASSDDGHSGNTIYF	TGTGCCAGCAGTGATGATGGGCACTCTGGAAACACCATATATTTT
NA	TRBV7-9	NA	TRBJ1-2	CASSFGGNYGYTF	TGTGCCAGTTCCTTTGGGGGGAACTATGGCTACACCTTC
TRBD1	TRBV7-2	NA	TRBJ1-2	CASSLDQTGVGYTF	TGTGCCAGCAGCTTAGATCAGACAGGGGTGGGCTACACCTTC
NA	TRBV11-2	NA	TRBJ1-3	CASTQAYGNTIYF	TGTGCCAGCACCCAGGCATACGGAAACACCATATATTTT
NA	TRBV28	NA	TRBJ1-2	CASSLVDYGYTF	TGTGCCAGCAGTCTAGTAGACTATGGCTACACCTTC
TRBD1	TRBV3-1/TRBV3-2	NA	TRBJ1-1	CASSLQGTAEAFF	TGTGCCAGCAGCCTACAGGGGACCGCTGAAGCTTTCTTT
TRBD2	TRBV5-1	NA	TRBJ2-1	CASSLGWLAGPVEQFF	TGCGCCAGCAGCTTGGGCTGGTTAGCGGGACCCGTCGAGCAGTTCTTC
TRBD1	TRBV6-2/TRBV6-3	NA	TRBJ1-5	CASSPPLGQGAWQPQHF	TGTGCCAGCAGCCCTCCCTTAGGACAGGGGGCATGGCAGCCCCAGCATTTT